Below, one T cell receptor beta chain is given with its context. Building of the TCR beta libraries involved iRepertoire HTBI primers and Arm-PCR of CDR3 regions. Authors' data handling: Sequenced samples collectively carried under 75 TRBV and 12 to 15 TRBJ segments. TCRdb independently ran MiXCR on the multiplex PCR reads; one entry per CDR3 protein. TCRdb, rather than the study authors, made the V and J calls. The profile covers fewer than 450,000 distinct CDR3 sequences, with around 22% appearing a single time and about a quarter taken by the ten largest. This specimen belongs to a study of regulatory T cells in long-lasting Graves disease. The time point was: persistent/refractory GD, antithyroid drugs over 5 years with positive TRAb. From RNA extracted from PBMCs, the TCR library was made. Trimming stripped 6 bases from V and 2 bases from J, with 21 bases between. The CDR3 extends over 16 amino acids. CDR1 DFQATT and CDR2 SNEGSKA come from the germline V gene (reference sequence).

This clonotype originated in a female donor with Graves disease. Sequenced material: peripheral blood mononuclear cells (PBMCs), taken when the disease was refractory, from a patient treated with antithyroid drugs. This chain uses TRBV20-1 with TRBJ2-3; possibly TRBD2 for D (7 bases). CDR3 DNA: TGCAGTGCCAAGAGGGGGGCTAGCGGTTCCACAGATACGCAGTATTTT. This encodes CSAKRGASGSTDTQYF.